This TCR beta chain stems from a study of T-cell reconstitution after alpha-beta-depleted transplantation in children. This sample's TCRbeta library carried unique molecular identifier barcodes. One entry per CDR3 protein, called by TCRdb with MiXCR from the PCR reads. This table holds about 690,000 distinct CDR3 sequences, 16% found once. This clonotype showed up just a few times. One junction end does not reproduce the germline sequence, and a read error may be involved. Specimen: PBMCs from the stem cell graft donor, collected from the stem cell graft. The TCR originated in a human donor who donated a stem cell graft to a child with acute myeloid leukemia.

CDR3 in amino acids: CATSLAITSGGHPPVSSYNEQFF. CDR3 DNA sequence: TGTGCCACCAGTTTAGCCATTACTAGCGGGGGCCACCCACCCGTGAGCTCCTACAATGAGCAGTTCTTC. The chain joins TRBV12-3 or TRBV12-4 to TRBJ2-1; 11 bases align to TRBD2. This CDR3 has 23 amino acids.